This T cell receptor beta chain was found in a study of shared clonotypes between healthy human individuals. Germline V gene data show CDR1 as SNHLY and CDR2 as FYNNEI. CDR3 length: 13 residues. V was shortened by 5 bases and J by 1 base, with 5 bases between the two germline ends. The assay was immunoSEQ multiplex PCR, and TCRdb's table has in-frame clones only and misses some. The sample shows 1.5 million to 2.5 million clones, approximately 94% of them seen only once. CD45RO-negative CD8 cells positively selected for CCR7 made up the naive population, which excluded terminally differentiated effector memory CD45RA+ cells. Turning to this clone: Its antigen is unknown.

Study-level results: It was the few donors that limited the genetic and exposure-history diversity represented. How much donors shared clonotypes was expected to be affected by sequencing depth.

The sequenced sample consisted of naive CD8+ T cells sorted from blood. This chain joins TRBV2 and TRBJ2-2; D gene uncertain. The sequence was collected from a man aged 18 to 29 in good health. CDR3 region: CASSTRNTGELFF. CDR3 nucleotide sequence: TGTGCCAGCAGTACCAGGAACACCGGGGAGCTGTTTTTT. Full variable domain (outside the CDR3, taken from reference TRBV2 and TRBJ2-2): EPEVTQTPSHQVTQMGQEVILRCVPISNHLYFYWYRQILGQKVEFLVSFYNNEISEKSEIFDDQFSVERPDGSNFTLKIRSTKLEDSAMYFCASSTRNTGELFFGEGSRLTVL.